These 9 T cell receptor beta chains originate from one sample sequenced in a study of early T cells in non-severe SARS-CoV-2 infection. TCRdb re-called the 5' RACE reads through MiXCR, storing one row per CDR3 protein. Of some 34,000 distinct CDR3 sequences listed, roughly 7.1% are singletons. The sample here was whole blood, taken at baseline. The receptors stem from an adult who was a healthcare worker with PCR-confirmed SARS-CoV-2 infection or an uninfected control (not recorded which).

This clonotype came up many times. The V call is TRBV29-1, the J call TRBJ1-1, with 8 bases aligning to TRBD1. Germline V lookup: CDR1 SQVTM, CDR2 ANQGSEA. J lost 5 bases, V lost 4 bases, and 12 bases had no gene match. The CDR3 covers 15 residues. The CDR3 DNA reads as TGCAGCGTTGGAGGACCGGGACAGGAGATAACTGAAGCTTTCTTT. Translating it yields CSVGGPGQEITEAFF.

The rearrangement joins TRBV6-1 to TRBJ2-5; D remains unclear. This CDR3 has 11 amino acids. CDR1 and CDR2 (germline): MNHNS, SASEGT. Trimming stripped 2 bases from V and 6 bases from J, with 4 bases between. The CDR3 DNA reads TGTGCCAGCAGTGAACGGCAGACCCAGTACTTC. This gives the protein CASSERQTQYF.

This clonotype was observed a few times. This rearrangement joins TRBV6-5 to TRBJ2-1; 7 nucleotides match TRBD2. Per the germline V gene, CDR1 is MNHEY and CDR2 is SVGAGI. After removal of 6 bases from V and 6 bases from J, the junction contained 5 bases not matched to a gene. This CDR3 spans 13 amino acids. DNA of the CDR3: TGTGCCAGCAGGCTGGGACTATTCAATGAGCAGTTCTTC. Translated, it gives CASRLGLFNEQFF.

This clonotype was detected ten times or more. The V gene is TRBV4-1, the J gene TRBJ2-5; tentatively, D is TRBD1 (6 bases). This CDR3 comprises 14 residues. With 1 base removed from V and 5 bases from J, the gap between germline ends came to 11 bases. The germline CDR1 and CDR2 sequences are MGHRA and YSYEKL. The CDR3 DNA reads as TGCGCCAGCAGCCAAGTTCCCAGGGGCGAGACCCAGTACTTC. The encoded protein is CASSQVPRGETQYF.

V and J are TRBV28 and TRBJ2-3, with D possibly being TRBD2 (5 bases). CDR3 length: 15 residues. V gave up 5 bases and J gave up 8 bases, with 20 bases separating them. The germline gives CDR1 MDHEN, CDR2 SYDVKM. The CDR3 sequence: CASSLTNPASTTQYF. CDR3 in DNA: TGTGCCAGCAGTCTGACAAACCCTGCTAGCACTACGCAGTATTTT. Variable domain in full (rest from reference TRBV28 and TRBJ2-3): DVKVTQSSRYLVKRTGEKVFLECVQDMDHENMFWYRQDPGLGLRLIYFSYDVKMKEKGDIPEGYSVSREKKERFSLILESASTNQTSMYLCASSLTNPASTTQYFGPGTRLTVL.

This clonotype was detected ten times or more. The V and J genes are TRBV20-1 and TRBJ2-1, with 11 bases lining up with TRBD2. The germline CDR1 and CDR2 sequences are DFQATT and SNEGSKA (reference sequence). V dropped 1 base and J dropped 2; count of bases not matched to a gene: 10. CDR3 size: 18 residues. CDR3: CSARVLAGGLGPYNEQFF. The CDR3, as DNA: TGCAGTGCTAGAGTCTTAGCGGGAGGGTTAGGCCCCTACAATGAGCAGTTCTTC.

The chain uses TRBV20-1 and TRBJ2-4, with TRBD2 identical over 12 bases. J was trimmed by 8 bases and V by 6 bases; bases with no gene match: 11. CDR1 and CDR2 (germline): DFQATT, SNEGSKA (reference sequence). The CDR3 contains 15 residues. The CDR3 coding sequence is TGCAGTGCGCCTACTAGCGGGAGGCCCTCGCACATTCAGTACTTC. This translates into CSAPTSGRPSHIQYF.

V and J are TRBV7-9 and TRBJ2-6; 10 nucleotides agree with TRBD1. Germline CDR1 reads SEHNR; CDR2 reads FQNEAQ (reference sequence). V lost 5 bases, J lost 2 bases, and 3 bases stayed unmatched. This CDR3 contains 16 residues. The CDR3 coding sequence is TGTGCCAGCAGCCCGGGGACAGGGGCTGGGGCCAACGTCCTGACTTTC. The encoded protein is CASSPGTGAGANVLTF. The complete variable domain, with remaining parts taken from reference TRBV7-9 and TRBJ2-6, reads DTGVSQNPRHKITKRGQNVTFRCDPISEHNRLYWYRQTLGQGPEFLTYFQNEAQLEKSRLLSDRFSAERPKGSFSTLEIQRTEQGDSAMYLCASSPGTGAGANVLTFGAGSRLTVL.

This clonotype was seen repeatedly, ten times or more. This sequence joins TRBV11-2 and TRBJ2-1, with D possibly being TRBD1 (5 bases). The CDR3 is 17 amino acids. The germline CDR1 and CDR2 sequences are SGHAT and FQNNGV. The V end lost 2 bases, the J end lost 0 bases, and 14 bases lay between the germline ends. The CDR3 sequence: CASSLLGRSFSYNEQFF. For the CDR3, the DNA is TGTGCCAGCAGCTTATTGGGGCGATCTTTCTCCTACAATGAGCAGTTCTTC. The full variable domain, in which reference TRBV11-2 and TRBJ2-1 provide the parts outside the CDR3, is EAGVAQSPRYKIIEKRQSVAFWCNPISGHATLYWYQQILGQGPKLLIQFQNNGVVDDSQLPKDRFSAERLKGVDSTLKIQPAKLEDSAVYLCASSLLGRSFSYNEQFFGPGTRLTVL.